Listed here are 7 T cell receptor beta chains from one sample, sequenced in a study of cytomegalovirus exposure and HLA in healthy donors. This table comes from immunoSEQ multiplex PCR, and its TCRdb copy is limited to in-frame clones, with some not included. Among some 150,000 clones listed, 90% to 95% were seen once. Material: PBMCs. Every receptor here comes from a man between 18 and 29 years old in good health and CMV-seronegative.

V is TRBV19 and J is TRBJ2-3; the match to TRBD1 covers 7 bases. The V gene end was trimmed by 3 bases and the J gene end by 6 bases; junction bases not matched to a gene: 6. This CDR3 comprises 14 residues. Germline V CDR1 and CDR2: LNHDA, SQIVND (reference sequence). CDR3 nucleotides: TGTGCCAGTAGTATTCGGACAGGCTTGGATACGCAGTATTTT. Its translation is CASSIRTGLDTQYF.

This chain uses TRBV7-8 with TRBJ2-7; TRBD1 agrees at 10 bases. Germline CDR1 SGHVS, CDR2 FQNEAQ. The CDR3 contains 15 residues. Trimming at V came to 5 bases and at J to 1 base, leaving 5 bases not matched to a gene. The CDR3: CASSPGTGESYEQYV. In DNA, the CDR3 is TGTGCCAGCAGCCCGGGGACAGGGGAATCCTACGAGCAGTACGTC.

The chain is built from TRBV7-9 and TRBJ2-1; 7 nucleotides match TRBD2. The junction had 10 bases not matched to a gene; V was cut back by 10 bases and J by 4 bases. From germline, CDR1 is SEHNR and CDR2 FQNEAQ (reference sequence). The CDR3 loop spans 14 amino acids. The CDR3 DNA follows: TGTGCCACCTCGCTAGCGGATGCTTACAATGAGCAGTTCTTC. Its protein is CATSLADAYNEQFF.

CDR3 sequence (DNA): TGTGCCAGCAGCTTAGATCCTGGTGACAGTTTCCCTAACTATGGCTACACCTTC. Protein sequence: CASSLDPGDSFPNYGYTF. The V and J genes are TRBV11-2 and TRBJ1-2; D perhaps matches TRBD1 (5 bases). Per the germline V gene, CDR1 is SGHAT and CDR2 is FQNNGV. The CDR3 length is 18 residues. The V gene lost 0 bases and the J gene lost 0 bases, with 17 bases spanning the gap.

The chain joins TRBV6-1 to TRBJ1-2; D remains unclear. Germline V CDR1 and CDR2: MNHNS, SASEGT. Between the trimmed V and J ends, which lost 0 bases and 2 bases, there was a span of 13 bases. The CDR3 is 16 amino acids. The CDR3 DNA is TGTGCCAGCAGTGAAGCGCTTACAGAGAGAAACTATGGCTACACCTTC. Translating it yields CASSEALTERNYGYTF.

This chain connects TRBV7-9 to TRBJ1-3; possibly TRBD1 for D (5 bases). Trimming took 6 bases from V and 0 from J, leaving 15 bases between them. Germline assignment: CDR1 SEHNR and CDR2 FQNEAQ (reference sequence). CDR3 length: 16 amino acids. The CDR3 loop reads CASSQAAGGSGNTIYF. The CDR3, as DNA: TGTGCCAGCAGTCAGGCCGCGGGGGGCTCTGGAAACACCATATATTTT. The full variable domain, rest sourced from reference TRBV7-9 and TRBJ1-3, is DTGVSQNPRHKITKRGQNVTFRCDPISEHNRLYWYRQTLGQGPEFLTYFQNEAQLEKSRLLSDRFSAERPKGSFSTLEIQRTEQGDSAMYLCASSQAAGGSGNTIYFGEGSWLTVV.

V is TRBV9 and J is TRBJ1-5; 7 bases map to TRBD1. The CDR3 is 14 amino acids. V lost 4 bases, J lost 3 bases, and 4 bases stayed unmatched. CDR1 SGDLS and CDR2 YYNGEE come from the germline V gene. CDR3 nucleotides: TGTGCCAGCAGCACAGGGGACATCAATCAGCCCCAGCATTTT. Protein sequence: CASSTGDINQPQHF.